A selection of T cell receptor beta chains follows, all from one sample in a study of shared clonotypes between healthy human individuals. Data came from immunoSEQ multiplex PCR; TCRdb stores just in-frame clones and leaves some out. The table lists fewer than 3 million clones, about nine tenths of them singletons. Material for sequencing was naive CD4+ T cells from PBMCs. All receptors come from a young man in good health. Some clones in this sample may be carry-over from other donors' samples. CDR3s include the opening cysteine and the closing phenylalanine or tryptophan. Size tells how often a clone was seen (once, few, many) or the class of an expanded clone, and some rows leave it out.

v_call clone_size cdr3_length cdr3_aa
TRBV6-4 . 20 CASSVLSAVWTSPPWDEQFF
TRBV11-2 . 14 CASSFSGSPYEQYF
TRBV2 . 14 CASRLNIGGGLEYF
TRBV18 few 16 CASSPDRPTFGTEAFF
TRBV7-9 . 13 CASSLGGQETQYF
TRBV18 . 15 CASSEQGTADYGYTF
TRBV9 . 16 CASSPQGEAYQETQYF
TRBV7-2 . 13 CASSHPGGVAQYF
TRBV9 . 16 CASSVGARGGQETQYF
TRBV21-1 . 18 CASRPQGPRRERTYGYTF
TRBV29-1 . 14 CSVEGWADSYEQYF
TRBV4-1 . 15 CASSLMTGVGNTIYF
TRBV15 . 16 CATSSPRTGQGSGYTF
TRBV28 . 11 CASTLATEQFF
TRBV5-1 . 14 CASTPFAVTDTQYF
TRBV7-2 . 11 CASSPLYGYTF
TRBV7-2 . 16 CASSSGRGLLGETQYF
TRBV14 . 13 CASSQDNRNGYTF
TRBV2 . 14 CASNGPGSNQPQHF
TRBV6-6 . 14 CASIGEGWVYEQYF
TRBV11-2 . 14 CASSSTGPGAEQYF
TRBV13 . 16 CASSLVGGGEPGTQYF
TRBV7-2 . 16 CASSLGLAGAPDTQYF
TRBV6-5 . 14 CASSTGQGAYEQYF
TRBV5-6 . 16 CASSFLGDRGNYGYTF
TRBV5-1 . 13 CASSLEETGGYTF
TRBV7-2 . 12 CASSSDSVRQYF
TRBV28 . 15 CASSHKPGVAYEQYF
TRBV12-5 . 11 CASQRGTEAFF
TRBV10-2 . 15 CASSEPRGSTDTQYF
TRBV4-1 . 13 CASSQPGGQPQHF
TRBV7-2 . 15 CASSLGSVMNTEAFF
TRBV5-4 . 14 CASSLSGSSYEQYF
TRBV5-1 . 15 CASSLGLAGNNEQFF
TRBV27 . 16 CASRKTTSGSGNTIYF
TRBV11-2 few 13 CASSFGVWQPQHF
TRBV27 . 15 CASRGRAALGGTQYF
TRBV11-2 . 12 CASSGQGYEQYF
TRBV2 . 12 CASSTRGDTQYF
TRBV5-4 . 15 CASSLDSGRANEQFF
TRBV5-6 . 13 CASIRSGANVLTF
TRBV28 . 15 CASSLYSTPNTEAFF
TRBV7-2 . 15 CASSLLSSGTDTQYF
TRBV28 . 14 CASSIPGPTDTIYF
TRBV4-2 . 16 CASSQRTGDSGNTIYF
TRBV6-4 . 13 CASSRDNPNEQFF
TRBV5-1 few 13 CASSFGGTDTQYF
TRBV5-4 . 16 CASSAKGQGSGYGYTF
TRBV2 . 14 CASSEAWTYNEQFF
TRBV6-1 . 15 CASSEARRVTQPQHF